This entry features one TCR beta chain sequence. Method: immunoSEQ multiplex PCR; TCRdb's copy keeps in-frame clones and lacks some. The sample lists more than 6,500 clones, around 81% occurring once. The data belong to a study of blood T cell dynamics during melanoma immunotherapy. The germline CDR1 and CDR2 sequences are SGHTA and FQGNSA. Trimming took 4 bases from V and 0 from J, leaving 13 bases between them. The CDR3 contains 15 residues. The time point is: pre-treatment baseline. The source material was blood, sampled from a patient treated with checkpoint blockade. The chain employs TRBV7-2 and TRBJ2-7; D may be TRBD1 or TRBD2 (5 bases each). The sequence was collected from a human donor with melanoma. The CDR3 sequence: CASSSAGTLSYEQYF. Written as DNA, the CDR3 is TGTGCCAGCAGCTCCGCCGGGACGCTCTCCTACGAGCAGTACTTC. Complete variable domain (other parts from reference TRBV7-2 and TRBJ2-7): GAGVSQSPSNKVTEKGKDVELRCDPISGHTALYWYRQSLGQGLEFLIYFQGNSAPDKSGLPSDRFSAERTGGSVSTLTIQRTQQEDSAVYLCASSSAGTLSYEQYFGPGTRLTVT.